Given below is one T cell receptor beta chain in context. Its target antigen remains unknown. Base quality data are lacking; no much larger clone is found one base away. TCRbeta CDR3 regions were amplified from genomic DNA by means of the immunoSEQ Assay, a bias-controlled multiplex PCR. Per the source publication's procedure: The number of nucleated cells in each sample was estimated from the amplification of reference gene primers within the assay. To quantify the absolute abundance of each unique TCRbeta CDR3 rearrangement, sequence reads were collapsed and filtered. Productive Simpson clonality was computed per sample as the square root of Simpson's diversity index over productive rearrangements. Entries here come from immuneACCESS through TCRdb and include only in-frame sequences with V and J called. Some clones fail to appear in such tables; in the studies checked, an unresolved V gene covers under half of the shortfall, and the cause of the remainder is unknown. V and J calls and clone size are as listed in that table; D and trimming were resolved from the DNA. This sample gives tens of thousands of clones in total; roughly 90% of them show up just once. Roughly 1.5% of the sample is taken by the ten largest.

Per the germline V gene, MDHEN is the CDR1 and SYDVKM is the CDR2. The CDR3 holds 19 amino acids from the cysteine to the phenylalanine. The retained sequence is limited to the CDR3, 57 bases, with the frame set at the first base. A distance of 20 bases separates the germline ends of V and J, which lose 2 bases and 1 base respectively. The collaborating institutions used their own protocols to collect whole blood in K2EDTA tubes. For TCRbeta analysis, collaborator samples were shipped as frozen whole blood, as isolated PBMCs, or as DNA extracted from either sample type. This sample is drawn from a study of blood T cell repertoires in COVID-19 (TCRdb year 2020). For the study in its entirety: The collaborator samples originated in the United States, Italy and Spain and spanned the acute and convalescent phases of COVID-19. The prospective study material was composed of cDNA or gDNA derived from T cells, B-cell-depleted T cells, or PBMCs. The dataset comprised deeply sampled blood TCRbeta repertoires from subjects exposed to, actively infected with, or recovered from COVID-19. The repertoires were made available in a free public database intended to serve as a resource for research on the immune response to SARS-CoV-2. The samples were drawn from two sources: the first 160 participants of the ongoing ImmuneRACE study, and over 950 subjects contributed by 6 global collaborators. The sample metadata nearly always contained a de-identified subject ID, COVID-19 status, age in years and sex. HLA class I and class II types, where available, came from metadata supplied by the sample provider rather than from assay-based typing.

What the authors observed across the whole study: Clinical and demographic metadata were provided uncurated, with the amount varying by source and participant.

Sequences were obtained from peripheral blood. The chain uses TRBV28 and TRBJ1-4; 6 matching bases give a weak D call of TRBD1. This sequence originates from a human donor with active COVID-19. The donor label of this sample is uncertain. The DNA sequence is given as TGTGCCAGCAGTTTAAAGATTTCGTATGGGGGCGTAACTAATGAAAAACTGTTTTTT. Its translation is CASSLKISYGGVTNEKLFF.